This T cell receptor (beta chain) originates from a study of blood T cell repertoires in COVID-19. The overall study: From the United States, Italy and Spain came samples of acute and convalescent COVID-19. Sample material is recorded as cDNA or gDNA derived from T cells, B-cell-depleted T cells, or PBMCs.

The CDR3 loop spans 15 amino acids. CDR1 and CDR2 from the germline V gene are MNHEY and SVGEGT. Losses at the gene ends were 3 bases for V and 6 bases for J; bases not matched to a gene: 7. Authors' data handling: Reference gene primer amplification gave nucleated cell count estimates. Method: immunoSEQ multiplex PCR; TCRdb's copy keeps in-frame clones and lacks some. V and J calls plus clone size are reproduced from that table; the DNA served to infer D and trimming. Here the sample spans approximately 120,000 clones, approximately 80% being singletons. The material sequenced was peripheral blood. The chain joins TRBV6-2 or TRBV6-3 to TRBJ1-1, with 10 bases lining up with TRBD1. The sequence derives from a woman between 45 and 65 years old with acute or convalescent COVID-19. The CDR3 region has the DNA TGTGCCAGCAGTTATCACCGGGACAGGGGAGCTGAAGCTTTCTTT. As protein: CASSYHRDRGAEAFF.